This T cell receptor (beta chain) was retrieved from a study of T-cell memory formation after mild COVID-19. MiXCR, run by TCRdb on the 5' RACE reads, gives a single entry per CDR3 protein. The repertoire holds 50,000 or so distinct CDR3 sequences, with approximately 9% as singletons. The clonotype comes from an adult woman who had mild COVID-19 (a few samples of this study predate the infection). Cell type and time point are not known. The sample taken for sequencing was PBMCs or a T cell subset sorted from them (not recorded which).

As DNA, the CDR3 is TGTGCCAGCAGCTTAGCGCCCGGGGGAAGAGGCGAGCAGTACTTC. Amino acids: CASSLAPGGRGEQYF. The chain combines TRBV7-8 with TRBJ2-7; tentatively, D is TRBD2 (6 bases). V was shortened by 0 bases and J by 6 bases, with 15 bases between the two germline ends. Germline CDR1 SGHVS, CDR2 FQNEAQ. The CDR3 has 15 residues.